The 24 T cell receptor beta chains reported below all come from one sample, sequenced in a study of cytomegalovirus exposure and HLA in healthy donors. PCR primers comprised 60 Vbeta and 13 Jbeta primers. The assay was immunoSEQ multiplex PCR, and TCRdb's table has in-frame clones only and misses some. Recorded for this sample: approximately 72,000 clones. The material sequenced was PBMCs. The source of these receptors is a woman between 40 and 50 years old in good health and CMV-seropositive.

CDR3 coding DNA: TGCGCCAGCAGCCAAGTCGCTAGCGGCAAAGAGACCCAGTACTTC. This gives the protein CASSQVASGKETQYF. The rearrangement joins TRBV4-1 to TRBJ2-5, with 7 bases fitting TRBD2. In germline, CDR1 is MGHRA, CDR2 YSYEKL. The V and J ends lost 1 base and 3 bases, in that order; junction bases with no gene match: 5. The CDR3 runs to 15 residues.

V is TRBV10-3 and J is TRBJ2-7, with 12 bases fitting TRBD1. The CDR3 length is 14 residues. CDR1 and CDR2 (germline): ENHRY, SYGVKD. V shed 8 bases, J shed 3 bases, and the junction held 5 bases outside the gene matches. The CDR3 nucleotides are TGTGCCATCGGGACAGGGGGCCCGTACTACGAGCAGTACTTC. It is translated as CAIGTGGPYYEQYF.

The rearrangement uses TRBV6-5 and TRBJ2-7, with 7 bases identical to TRBD1. There are 14 residues in the CDR3. The germline V gene encodes CDR1 MNHEY and CDR2 SVGAGI. J gave up 0 bases and V 6 bases, and 5 bases lay outside the gene matches. CDR3 residues: CASRTGWSSYEQYF. DNA for the CDR3: TGTGCCAGCAGGACAGGGTGGAGCTCCTACGAGCAGTACTTC.

The chain combines TRBV28 with TRBJ2-3; 7 nucleotides agree with TRBD1. V lost 7 bases to trimming and J lost 3 bases; unmatched junction nucleotides: 7. The germline CDR1 and CDR2 sequences are MDHEN and SYDVKM. The CDR3 covers 14 residues. The CDR3: CASIKGARTDTQYF. In nucleotides, the CDR3 is TGTGCCAGCATAAAGGGGGCGAGGACAGATACGCAGTATTTT.

The gene calls are TRBV5-1 and TRBJ2-1, with TRBD1 matching over 9 bases. V was clipped by 4 bases and J by 5 bases; unmatched bases: 4. CDR3 length: 14 residues. Germline values: CDR1 SGHRS, CDR2 YFSETQ. The CDR3 DNA reads as TGCGCCAGCAGCCAAGGGACAGGGCACAATGAGCAGTTCTTC. Protein product: CASSQGTGHNEQFF.

V usage is TRBV19 and J usage is TRBJ2-5; TRBD2 agrees at 8 bases. Looked up from germline, CDR1 is LNHDA and CDR2 is SQIVND (reference sequence). V lost 1 base to trimming and J lost 4 bases; unmatched junction nucleotides: 8. CDR3 size: 16 residues. The CDR3 DNA sequence: TGTGCCAGTAGTATAGTCCTGGGGACTAGGAGAGAGACCCAGTACTTC. Translation: CASSIVLGTRRETQYF.

The V gene is TRBV27, the J gene TRBJ2-4; no reliable D call. The CDR3 runs 13 residues. Deletions cut 4 bases from V and 0 bases from J, with 4 bases between. Germline lookup yields CDR1 MNHEY and CDR2 SMNVEV (reference sequence). CDR3 sequence reads: CASSSLAKNIQYF. CDR3 nucleotides: TGTGCCAGCAGTTCCTTAGCCAAAAACATTCAGTACTTC.

The chain uses TRBV27 and TRBJ2-1; the match to TRBD2 covers 11 bases. The CDR3 loop spans 16 amino acids. The V gene's germline CDR1 is MNHEY and CDR2 SMNVEV (reference sequence). J gave up 6 bases and V 5 bases, and 9 bases lay outside the gene matches. The CDR3 nucleotides read TGTGCCAGCAGTCCGTACACTAGCGGGAGCTTCAATGAGCAGTTCTTC. Translating gives CASSPYTSGSFNEQFF.

The chain has TRBV18 and TRBJ1-1; 7 bases are a match to TRBD1. Trimming took 3 bases from V and 5 from J; bases not matched to a gene: 9. The CDR3 covers 15 residues. Per germline, CDR1 KGHSH and CDR2 LQKENI. The CDR3 reads CASSPQGGTWTEAFF. The CDR3 nucleotides are TGTGCCAGCTCACCTCAGGGGGGAACTTGGACTGAAGCTTTCTTT.

The rearrangement uses TRBV2 and TRBJ1-5, with TRBD1 as a possible D gene (6 bases). Trimming took 2 bases from V and 1 from J, leaving 21 bases between them. From germline, CDR1 is SNHLY and CDR2 FYNNEI. The CDR3 is 19 amino acids. CDR3 amino acids: CASSEYRFGQPLSNQPQHF. In nucleotides, the CDR3 is TGTGCCAGCAGTGAATATCGATTCGGACAGCCCCTAAGCAATCAGCCCCAGCATTTT.

This chain connects TRBV4-1 to TRBJ2-7; D may be TRBD2 (6 bases). Germline CDR1 and CDR2: MGHRA and YSYEKL. The germline V and J ends were trimmed by 4 bases and 0 bases, with 19 bases remaining between them. There are 17 residues in the CDR3. The CDR3 loop reads CASSRDSDSGYSYEQYF. In DNA form, the CDR3 reads TGCGCCAGCAGCCGGGACTCAGACAGCGGCTACTCCTACGAGCAGTACTTC.

The chain joins TRBV2 to TRBJ1-6, with TRBD1 identical over 7 bases. Germline V gene lookup returns CDR1 SNHLY and CDR2 FYNNEI. CDR3 length: 14 residues. The junction had 6 bases not matched to a gene; V was cut back by 6 bases and J by 7 bases. The CDR3, as DNA: TGTGCCAGCAGCGGGGACAGTAAAAATTCACCCCTCCACTTT. As protein: CASSGDSKNSPLHF.

The chain couples TRBV6-4 to TRBJ2-1; 7 bases are shared with TRBD2. The length of the CDR3 is 13 residues. Unmatched junction bases numbered 4, after V lost 3 bases and J lost 8 bases. Germline V gene sequence: CDR1 MRHNA, CDR2 SNTAGT. CDR3 region: CASSESGTDEQFF. Written as DNA, the CDR3 is TGTGCCAGCAGTGAAAGCGGGACTGATGAGCAGTTCTTC.

The chain carries TRBV6-1 and TRBJ1-5; tentative D call: TRBD1 (5 bases). The ends were cut back, 3 bases at V and 4 bases at J, with 7 bases in the middle. Germline lookup yields CDR1 MNHNS and CDR2 SASEGT. The CDR3 is 13 residues long. The CDR3 loop reads CASSDRVNQPQHF. CDR3 DNA sequence: TGTGCCAGCAGTGACAGGGTTAATCAGCCCCAGCATTTT.

The rearrangement links TRBV27 to TRBJ2-7; the D gene is possibly TRBD2 (6 bases). In germline, CDR1 is MNHEY, CDR2 SMNVEV (reference sequence). This CDR3 is 15 amino acids long. Trimming cost V 2 bases and J 2 bases, with 13 bases left between them. CDR3 sequence reads: CASSLEGGSTYEQYF. The DNA for the CDR3 is TGTGCCAGCAGTTTAGAGGGAGGATCGACCTACGAGCAGTACTTC.

V and J are TRBV19 and TRBJ2-7; D remains unclear. Germline V gene data show CDR1 as LNHDA and CDR2 as SQIVND (reference sequence). Trimming removed 3 bases from V and 0 bases from J, with 6 bases in between. CDR3 length: 13 amino acids. CDR3 region: CASSMADSYEQYF. The CDR3 DNA sequence: TGTGCCAGTAGTATGGCGGACTCCTACGAGCAGTACTTC.

The J gene is TRBJ2-2, the V gene TRBV25-1, with TRBD1 identical over 8 bases. The germline V gene encodes CDR1 MGHDK and CDR2 SYGVNS. The CDR3 has 14 residues. The V and J ends lost 3 bases and 3 bases, in that order; junction bases with no gene match: 0. The CDR3 loop is CASSEGQDTGELFF. As DNA, the CDR3 is TGTGCCAGCAGTGAGGGACAGGACACCGGGGAGCTGTTTTTT.

This chain's CDR3 is CASSLVIRLAGRETQYF. CDR3 DNA: TGTGCCAGCAGCTTAGTGATTAGACTAGCCGGGCGGGAGACCCAGTACTTC. This rearrangement joins TRBV7-6 to TRBJ2-5; TRBD2 matches 7 bases. CDR3 length: 17 residues. V was pared by 1 base and J by 5 bases, with 13 bases of the junction left unmatched. Germline CDR1 is SGHVS and CDR2 is FNYEAQ.

The chain uses TRBV6-5 and TRBJ1-4; maybe TRBD1 (5 bases). The germline V and J ends were trimmed by 0 bases and 14 bases, with 16 bases remaining between them. The CDR3 spans 14 residues. Germline-derived CDR1 and CDR2 are MNHEY and SVGAGI. Here the CDR3 reads CASSYSMQGGALFF. CDR3 DNA sequence: TGTGCCAGCAGTTACTCGATGCAGGGCGGCGCCCTGTTTTTT.

The chain is built from TRBV6-5 and TRBJ1-2; D perhaps matches TRBD1 (5 bases). Trimming cost V 4 bases and J 5 bases, with 8 bases left between them. The CDR3 extends over 12 amino acids. Germline V gives CDR1 MNHEY, CDR2 SVGAGI. The chain's CDR3 is CASSSTEYGYTF. The CDR3 DNA reads TGTGCCAGCAGTTCGACAGAATATGGCTACACCTTC.

The chain is built from TRBV2 and TRBJ1-5, with D tentatively TRBD1 (5 bases). Germline loops: CDR1 SNHLY, CDR2 FYNNEI. V lost 5 bases and J lost 10, with 9 bases in between. The CDR3 extends over 11 amino acids. The CDR3 bases are TGTGCCAGCAGTCAGGGTTTCCCCCAGCATTTT. Encoded protein: CASSQGFPQHF.

The rearrangement uses TRBV11-2 and TRBJ2-5; D is unclear. The closer fit of TRBJ2-7 to the DNA end suggests the J call may be wrong. The CDR3 has 11 amino acids. The V gene's germline CDR1 is SGHAT and CDR2 FQNNGV. CDR3 bases: TGTGCCAGCAGCTTAGTAAACGAGCAGTACTTC. This sequence encodes CASSLVNEQYF.

In nucleotides, the CDR3 is TGTGCCAGCAGTGAATTAGAGGAGGGGTACACTGAAGCTTTCTTT. This codes for CASSELEEGYTEAFF. This chain uses TRBV6-1 with TRBJ1-1, with a possible D match to TRBD1 (5 bases). Germline lookup yields CDR1 MNHNS and CDR2 SASEGT. This CDR3 comprises 15 residues. Trimming left V 2 bases short and J 3 bases short, with 13 bases between.

This chain joins TRBV15 and TRBJ2-1, with D hard to call. V dropped 2 bases and J dropped 6 bases, with 8 bases sitting between them. This CDR3 comprises 13 residues. The germline V gene encodes CDR1 LNHNV and CDR2 YYDKDF (reference sequence). This chain's CDR3 is CATSRREFNEQFF. CDR3 nucleotides: TGTGCCACCAGCAGACGAGAATTCAATGAGCAGTTCTTC. The full variable domain, with the rest looked up from reference TRBV15 and TRBJ2-1, is DAMVIQNPRYQVTQFGKPVTLSCSQTLNHNVMYWYQQKSSQAPKLLFHYYDKDFNNEADTPDNFQSRRPNTSFCFLDIRSPGLGDTAMYLCATSRREFNEQFFGPGTRLTVL.